Following are 16 T cell receptor beta chains from one sample sequenced in a study of blood T cell repertoires in COVID-19. The data were produced by immunoSEQ multiplex PCR, yet TCRdb's version contains in-frame clones alone and is incomplete. The sample has around 190,000 clones; 84% are singletons. The sample taken for sequencing was PBMCs or T cells enriched from blood (not recorded which). The receptors were sampled from a woman between 25 and 40 years old who had been exposed to COVID-19.

The CDR3 DNA reads TGTGCCAGCAGCTTCCAGCCGGGAGGCAACTATGGCTACACCTTC. Protein product: CASSFQPGGNYGYTF. The V call is TRBV7-8, the J call TRBJ1-2; D uncertain. The V end was cut by 3 bases, the J end by 2 bases, with 13 bases between. This CDR3 comprises 15 residues. The germline V gene encodes CDR1 SGHVS and CDR2 FQNEAQ.

The genes are TRBV27 and TRBJ2-7; 10 bases line up with TRBD1. The germline V gene encodes CDR1 MNHEY and CDR2 SMNVEV (reference sequence). The V segment lost 6 bases and the J segment 2 bases; nucleotides outside the gene matches: 4. The CDR3 runs to 14 residues. The CDR3: CASRRQGAPYEQYF. The CDR3 region has the DNA TGTGCCAGCAGACGACAGGGGGCTCCCTACGAGCAGTACTTC.

The V call is TRBV6-6, the J call TRBJ2-3; 10 positions match TRBD1. Trimming cost V 0 bases and J 4 bases; bases outside gene matches: 4. Per the germline V gene, CDR1 is MNHNY and CDR2 is SVGAGI (reference sequence). This CDR3 contains 16 residues. The CDR3 region is CASSYSRTGGSDTQYF. DNA for the CDR3: TGTGCCAGCAGTTACTCCAGGACAGGGGGTTCAGATACGCAGTATTTT.

CDR3 protein: CASSRGQSSGNTIYF. The DNA of the CDR3 is TGTGCCAGTAGTAGGGGACAGAGCTCTGGAAACACCATATATTTT. The rearrangement joins TRBV19 to TRBJ1-3; 7 bases match TRBD1. CDR1 LNHDA and CDR2 SQIVND come from the germline V gene (reference sequence). V lost 4 bases, J lost 0 bases, and 3 bases stayed unmatched. This CDR3 is 15 amino acids long.

The CDR3: CASSLIHGETQYF. CDR3 DNA sequence: TGTGCCAGCAGCTTAATTCACGGAGAGACCCAGTACTTC. The chain recombines TRBV7-3 with TRBJ2-5, with no clear D. Germline V gives CDR1 SGHTA, CDR2 FQGTGA. The V and J ends lost 1 base and 4 bases respectively, with 7 bases between them. The CDR3 has 13 residues.

This clone was detected a few times. J is TRBJ1-6 and V is TRBV5-1; 9 bases line up with TRBD1. The CDR3 extends over 15 amino acids. The V segment lost 2 bases and the J segment 5 bases; nucleotides outside the gene matches: 2. The germline gives CDR1 SGHRS, CDR2 YFSETQ. The CDR3 reads CASSFRTGDNSPLHF. In DNA form, the CDR3 reads TGCGCCAGCAGCTTTAGGACAGGGGATAATTCACCCCTCCACTTT.

The chain is built from TRBV29-1 and TRBJ2-3; 11 bases are a match to TRBD2. V lost 1 base and J lost 5; bases outside the gene matches: 11. Germline V lookup: CDR1 SQVTM, CDR2 ANQGSEA. This CDR3 region has 17 residues. CDR3 sequence: CSVEGPTSGVVIDTQYF. CDR3 sequence (DNA): TGCAGCGTTGAAGGTCCGACTAGCGGGGTTGTTATAGATACGCAGTATTTT.

The chain recombines TRBV5-8 with TRBJ1-1; D is uncertain. The V gene lost 2 bases and the J gene lost 1 base, with 15 bases spanning the gap. The CDR3 runs 16 residues. Germline CDR1 SGHTS, CDR2 YDEGEE. For the CDR3, the DNA is TGTGCCAGCAGCTTAGATCGGGGAGGTCCGAACACTGAAGCTTTCTTT. It translates to CASSLDRGGPNTEAFF.

This chain joins TRBV12-3 or TRBV12-4 and TRBJ1-2; D possibly corresponds to TRBD1 (6 bases). This CDR3 spans 13 amino acids. The V end lost 5 bases, the J end lost 6 bases, and 13 bases lay between the germline ends. The CDR3 nucleotides are TGTGCCAGCAGTATACAGGGAGTAAATGGCTACACCTTC. Protein: CASSIQGVNGYTF.

J is TRBJ1-4 and V is TRBV3-1 (or the pseudogene TRBV3-2), with TRBD1 identical over 8 bases. The junction had 6 bases not matched to a gene; V was cut back by 5 bases and J by 7 bases. This CDR3 spans 14 amino acids. Germline-derived CDR1 and CDR2 are LGHDT and YNNKEL (reference sequence). CDR3 sequence reads: CASSKDRVGEKLFF. The CDR3 DNA reads TGTGCCAGCAGCAAGGACAGGGTTGGTGAAAAACTGTTTTTT.

This chain uses TRBV21-1 with TRBJ2-7; the table's D gene call, TRBD1, was not cross checked with the DNA. TRBV21-1 has pseudogene status. This CDR3 has 15 residues. The CDR3 sequence is CASRTDRAGTYEQYF. The CDR3 bases are TGTGCCAGCAGGACCGACAGGGCAGGGACCTACGAGCAGTACTTC.

The chain joins TRBV7-9 to TRBJ1-2; D is unresolved. Trimming took off 1 base at V and 6 bases at J, with 6 bases between the two ends. CDR1 and CDR2 from the germline V gene are SEHNR and FQNEAQ (reference sequence). The CDR3 covers 12 residues. CDR3 amino acids: CASSLGVNGYTF. The CDR3 bases are TGTGCCAGCAGCTTAGGTGTTAATGGCTACACCTTC.

This clone was picked up one time. The V and J genes are TRBV19 and TRBJ1-4, with a tentative D call TRBD1 (6 bases). Per germline, CDR1 LNHDA and CDR2 SQIVND (reference sequence). This CDR3 comprises 15 residues. V was clipped by 4 bases and J by 8 bases, with 17 bases between them. CDR3 bases: TGTGCCAGTAGTAATCTGGGGGGGGCAGGAGAAAAACTGTTTTTT. Encoded protein: CASSNLGGAGEKLFF. Supplemented by reference TRBV19 and TRBJ1-4, the full variable domain reads DGGITQSPKYLFRKEGQNVTLSCEQNLNHDAMYWYRQDPGQGLRLIYYSQIVNDFQKGDIAEGYSVSREKKESFPLTVTSAQKNPTAFYLCASSNLGGAGEKLFFGSGTQLSVL.

The chain links TRBV6-2 or TRBV6-3 to TRBJ1-6, with 7 bases that match TRBD1. After removal of 3 bases from V and 7 bases from J, the junction contained 3 bases not matched to a gene. CDR1 MNHEY and CDR2 SVGEGT come from the germline V gene. This CDR3 spans 14 amino acids. CDR3 coding DNA: TGTGCCAGCAGTTATTCAGGGGGGAATTCACCCCTCCACTTT. This gives the protein CASSYSGGNSPLHF.

The V and J genes are TRBV7-3 and TRBJ2-2; 10 bases match TRBD1. The CDR3 totals 15 residues. J was trimmed by 4 bases and V by 4 bases; bases with no gene match: 3. Germline V gene lookup returns CDR1 SGHTA and CDR2 FQGTGA. The CDR3, as DNA: TGTGCCAGCAGCTCGGGACAGGGGATCACCGGGGAGCTGTTTTTT. Its protein is CASSSGQGITGELFF.

The count of this clone is one. This rearrangement joins TRBV18 to TRBJ2-5; a possible D gene is TRBD1 (6 bases). The germline V gene encodes CDR1 KGHSH and CDR2 LQKENI. The CDR3 spans 14 residues. Trimming shortened V by 5 bases and J by 5 bases, and 15 bases separated the two germline ends. CDR3 DNA: TGTGCCAGCTCATCACGGGCAGGGGAGGAGACCCAGTACTTC. Protein product: CASSSRAGEETQYF.